This is a list of T cell receptor beta chains from one sample in a study of T cell responses to AZD1222 COVID-19 vaccine. The repertoire was sequenced with immunoSEQ multiplex PCR; TCRdb's copy has only in-frame clones and lacks some. Here the sample spans approximately 81,000 clones, 90% to 95% being singletons. The specimen comprised peripheral blood, sampled on day 0 of MenACWY control vaccination. The receptor source for this set is an adult in good health. CDR3s include the opening cysteine and the closing phenylalanine or tryptophan. The D gene is left open where the match is weak. The size entry is marked missing in some rows and otherwise reads once, few, many or a size class.

>.|TRBJ2-1|TRBD2|TRBV5-1|15
TGCGCCAGCAGCCCGGGTGACGGGAGGGCCAATGAGCAGTTCTTC
CASSPGDGRANEQFF
>.|TRBJ2-3|TRBD1|TRBV12-5|18
TGTGCTAGTGCCCAGGCAAATGCAGTAGGGGACAGGGGAAATACGCAGTATTTT
CASAQANAVGDRGNTQYF
>.|TRBJ1-6|.|TRBV9|15
TGTGCCAGCAGCGCCGGTGGGGTTGGGAATTCACCCCTCCACTTT
CASSAGGVGNSPLHF
>once|TRBJ2-1|.|TRBV9|17
TGTGCCAGCAGCGCGGACTCGATTGGTGGGCTTAGGAATGAGCAGTTCTTC
CASSADSIGGLRNEQFF
>.|TRBJ2-1|TRBD1|TRBV25-1|18
TGTGCCAGCAGTGACAGGACAGGGGGGGTCAGCTCCTACAATGAGCAGTTCTTC
CASSDRTGGVSSYNEQFF
>.|TRBJ1-1|.|TRBV4-1|14
TGCGCCAGCAGCCAAGATCAAGGAGGCACTGAAGCTTTCTTT
CASSQDQGGTEAFF
>.|TRBJ1-1|.|TRBV28|16
TGTGCCAGCAGTTCCCGGGACAAAGTACTGAACACTGAAGCTTTCTTT
CASSSRDKVLNTEAFF
>.|TRBJ1-1|.|TRBV21-1|15
TGTGCCAGCAGCAACCCAGGGGGCAGGAACACTGAAGCTTTCTTT
CASSNPGGRNTEAFF
>.|TRBJ2-7|.|TRBV20-1|10
TGCAGTGCAGCCAGGGCCGAGCAGTACTTC
CSAARAEQYF
>.|TRBJ2-7|.|TRBV11-2|12
TGTGCCAGCAGCTGGCAAGGGAACGAGCAGTACTTC
CASSWQGNEQYF
>.|TRBJ1-3|.|TRBV7-9|16
TGTGCCAGCAGCCCTCCCGGAGGGGTAACTGGAAACACCATATATTTT
CASSPPGGVTGNTIYF
>.|TRBJ2-1|TRBD1|TRBV7-8|16
TGTGCCAGCAGCCCGACAGGGGTTAAGCGGCACAATGAGCAGTTCTTC
CASSPTGVKRHNEQFF
>.|TRBJ2-4|.|TRBV30|16
TGTGCCTGGAGTTTTCAGGGGATAATCGCCAAAAACATTCAGTACTTC
CAWSFQGIIAKNIQYF
>.|TRBJ1-1|.|TRBV29-1|11
TGCAGCGCCGGTGGGCACACTGAAGCTTTCTTT
CSAGGHTEAFF
>.|TRBJ2-1|.|TRBV2|14
TGTGCCGACAGGGCGGGGCTCTCCTACAATGAGCAGTTCTTC
CADRAGLSYNEQFF
>.|TRBJ2-1|TRBD2|TRBV28|18
TGTGCCAGCAGACTTTTTGGGACTAGCGGGAGCTCCTACAATGAGCAGTTCTTC
CASRLFGTSGSSYNEQFF
>.|TRBJ1-2|.|TRBV6-8|14
TGTGCCAGCAGTTACTCGAGGCTGGGTAGCGGCTACACCTTC
CASSYSRLGSGYTF
>.|TRBJ2-2|TRBD1|TRBV5-1|17
TGCGCCAGCAGCTTGCGGGCAGGGGGCTTGAGGACCGGGGAGCTGTTTTTT
CASSLRAGGLRTGELFF
>.|TRBJ2-5|.|TRBV7-9|13
TGTGCCAGCATCCATCGGCAGTCTGGGACCCAGTACTTC
CASIHRQSGTQYF
>.|TRBJ1-1|.|TRBV27|14
TGTGCCAGCAGTTCGTGGACGGGAAACACTGAAGCTTTCTTT
CASSSWTGNTEAFF
>.|TRBJ1-1|TRBD1|TRBV28|14
TGTGCCAGCAGCTTCTCAGGGGGCAACACTGAAGCTTTCTTT
CASSFSGGNTEAFF
>.|TRBJ2-7|.|TRBV6-6|12
TGTGCCAGCAGCCGGGACAATAGCGAGCAGTACTTC
CASSRDNSEQYF
>.|TRBJ1-5|.|TRBV7-9|16
TGTGCCAGCAGCTTAGCGTGGGGGGGTTCGGATCAGCCCCAGCATTTT
CASSLAWGGSDQPQHF
>.|TRBJ2-1|.|TRBV9|15
TGTGCCAGCAGCGTAGCGGCGGTGGAGTTGAATGAGCAGTTCTTC
CASSVAAVELNEQFF
>.|TRBJ2-3|.|TRBV10-3|12
TGTGCCATCGGGAGCGGCACAGATACGCAGTATTTT
CAIGSGTDTQYF
>.|TRBJ2-2|TRBD2|TRBV11-3|15
TGTGCCAGCAGCCCAGCGGGACGGAACACCGGGGAGCTGTTTTTT
CASSPAGRNTGELFF
>.|TRBJ2-3|TRBD2|TRBV24-1|14
TGTGCCACCAGTGAGACTAGCGGGGTGAATACGCAGTATTTT
CATSETSGVNTQYF
>once|TRBJ1-3|.|TRBV28|14
TGTGCCAGCGGCACCCCCCTCGGTGTTTACACCATATATTTT
CASGTPLGVYTIYF
>.|TRBJ2-1|TRBD2|TRBV5-1|15
TGCGCCAGCAGCCTAACTAGCGGGAGGGTAGGGGAGCAGTTCTTC
CASSLTSGRVGEQFF
>.|TRBJ2-1|TRBD2|TRBV6-1|19
TGTGCCAGCAGTGGACCTGTGGCGGGAGGCCGAAGCTCCTACAATGAGCAGTTCTTC
CASSGPVAGGRSSYNEQFF
>.|TRBJ2-7|.|TRBV2|14
TGTGCCAGCAGTCGGGATTTGGGTTCGGACGAGCAGTACTTC
CASSRDLGSDEQYF
>.|TRBJ2-1|TRBD2|TRBV10-3|14
TGTGCCATCGGGGCGGGAGAAGGTATTGATGAGCAGTTCTTC
CAIGAGEGIDEQFF
>.|TRBJ2-6|.|TRBV14|14
TGTGCCAGCAGCCTGGGATCTGGGGCCAACGTCCTGACTTTC
CASSLGSGANVLTF